This TCR beta chain was found in a study of human T cells and chemical hapten exposure. Across the study: Skin of the upper inner arm, around 2 cm by around 2 cm, received 2% DPC for sensitization. Study outcomes and limitations: Given that the donors had alopecia, their immune response may differ from that seen in healthy people.

Time point defined: pre-sensitization, week 0. Treatment reported: therapeutic diphenylcyclopropenone sensitization with weekly scalp DPC. Using its own MiXCR run on the RACE reads, TCRdb lists one record per CDR3 protein. The table has 150,000 to 200,000 distinct CDR3 sequences, around 30% seen once. On this clonotype: Its specificity is unknown.

The CDR3 has 14 residues. Germline V lookup: CDR1 ENHRY, CDR2 SYGVKD. V was clipped by 4 bases and J by 6 bases, with 12 bases between them. The sequencing here drew on whole blood, taken in connection with sensitization to the hapten diphenylcyclopropenone (DPC). The chain has TRBV10-3 and TRBJ2-2; D not certain. This clonotype originated in a woman in her 30s with alopecia areata. Some clones in this sample may be carry-over from other donors' samples. CDR3 loop: CAISGGSIAGELFF. CDR3 coding DNA: TGTGCCATCAGTGGGGGATCCATTGCCGGGGAGCTGTTTTTT.